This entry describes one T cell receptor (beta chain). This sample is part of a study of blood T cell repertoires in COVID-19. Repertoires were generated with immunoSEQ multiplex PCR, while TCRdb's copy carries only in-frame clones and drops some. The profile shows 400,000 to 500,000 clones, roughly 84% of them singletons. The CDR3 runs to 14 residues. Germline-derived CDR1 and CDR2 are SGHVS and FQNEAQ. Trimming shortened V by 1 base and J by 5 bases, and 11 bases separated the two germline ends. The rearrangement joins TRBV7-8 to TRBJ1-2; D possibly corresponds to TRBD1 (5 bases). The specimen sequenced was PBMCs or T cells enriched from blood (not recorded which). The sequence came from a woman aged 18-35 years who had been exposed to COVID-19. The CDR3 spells CASSLDRLVYGYTF. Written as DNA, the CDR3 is TGTGCCAGCAGCTTAGACAGGCTTGTTTATGGCTACACCTTC.